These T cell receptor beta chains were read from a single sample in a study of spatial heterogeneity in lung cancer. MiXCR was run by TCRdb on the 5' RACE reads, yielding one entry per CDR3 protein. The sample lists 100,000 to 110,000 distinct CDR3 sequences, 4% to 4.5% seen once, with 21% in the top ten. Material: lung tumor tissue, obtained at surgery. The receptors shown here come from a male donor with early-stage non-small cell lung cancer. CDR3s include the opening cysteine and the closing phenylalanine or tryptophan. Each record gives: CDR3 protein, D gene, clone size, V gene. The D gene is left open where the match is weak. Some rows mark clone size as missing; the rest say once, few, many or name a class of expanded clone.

CASTSDPNEKLFF | - | many | TRBV28
CASHMAGNEKLFF | - | many | TRBV28
CASSLYRAYEQYF | - | many | TRBV2
CASSGTKGGDTQYF | - | many | TRBV6-1
CASSPTPGGKEPQHF | TRBD1 | many | TRBV19
CASSDHPGAFYQPQHF | - | many | TRBV2
CASSDPRVPPYEQYF | - | - | TRBV10-2
CSAEQGALPNEQYF | TRBD1 | many | TRBV20-1
CASSPRQGLNGYTF | TRBD1 | many | TRBV12-3/TRBV12-4
CSVRDSVYGYTF | TRBD1 | few | TRBV29-1
CATRITGLVYGYTF | - | many | TRBV28
CASSSQGSHPLSSYDEQFF | - | many | TRBV27
CASSLDRGSGTGELFF | TRBD1 | many | TRBV13
CASRTSQGLGQPQHF | - | many | TRBV6-5
CSASGRTEAFF | - | many | TRBV20-1